This T cell receptor (beta chain) was retrieved from a study of T cell responses to AZD1222 COVID-19 vaccine. A remark on this clone: The antigen is undetermined.

The repertoire was sequenced with immunoSEQ multiplex PCR; TCRdb's copy has only in-frame clones and lacks some. The profile covers tens of thousands of clones, with roughly 90% appearing a single time and approximately 4.5% taken by the ten largest. The CDR3 contains 12 residues. Germline values: CDR1 SGHTA, CDR2 FQGNSA. Between the trimmed V and J ends, which lost 3 bases and 9 bases, there was a span of 9 bases. Study-level findings and limits: Of spike-specific TCRs, nearly half reportedly target regions left unmutated in variants. Spike was spanned by vaccine-associated CD4 TCRs, which were dominant at 160-218 and 743-854. At baseline, seropositivity was found in only a handful of AZD1222 recipients.

V usage is TRBV7-2 and J usage is TRBJ2-1; D gene ambiguous. The receptor was isolated from an adult in good health. The source was peripheral blood, collected on day 0 of MenACWY control vaccination. CDR3 in DNA: TGTGCCAGCAGCTTGGGTCGGCTTGAGCAGTTCTTC. Residues: CASSLGRLEQFF.